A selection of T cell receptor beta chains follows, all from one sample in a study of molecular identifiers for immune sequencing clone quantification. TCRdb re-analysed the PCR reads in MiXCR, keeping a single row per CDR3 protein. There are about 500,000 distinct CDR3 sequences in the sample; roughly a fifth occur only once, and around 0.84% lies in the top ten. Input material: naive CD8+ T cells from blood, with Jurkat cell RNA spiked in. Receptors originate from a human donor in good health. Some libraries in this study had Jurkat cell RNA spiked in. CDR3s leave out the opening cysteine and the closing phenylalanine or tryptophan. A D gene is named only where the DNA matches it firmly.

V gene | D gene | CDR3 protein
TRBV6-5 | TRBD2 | ASSYSWREDTDTQY
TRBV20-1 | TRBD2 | SANTLLAGEYEQY
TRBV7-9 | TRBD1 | ASSLDSADWQGASYNEQF
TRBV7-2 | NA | ASSFYTTDTQY
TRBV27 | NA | ASSKQGSNQPQH
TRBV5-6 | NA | ASSLAVGTMNTEAF
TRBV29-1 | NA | SVEGAAGITCNEQF
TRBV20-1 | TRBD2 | SARDKASGSIDTQY
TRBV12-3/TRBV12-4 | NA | ASSFSGEQTLNTDTQY
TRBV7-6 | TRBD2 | ASSLYTAGGAAYEQY
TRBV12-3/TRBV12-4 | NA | ASNHQGSHQPQH
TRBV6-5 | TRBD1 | ASTGGNYGYT
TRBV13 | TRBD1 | ASSSTGAAGTEAF
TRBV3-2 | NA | ASSPPIPDRGTTQY
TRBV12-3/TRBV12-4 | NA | ASSQGLERGQY
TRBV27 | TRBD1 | ACRTGAGYTDTQY
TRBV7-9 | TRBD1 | ASVEGADEKLF
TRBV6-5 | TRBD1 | ASTQRAGQGFTGELF
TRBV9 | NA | ASSVAWRGTGELF
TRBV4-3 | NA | ASSSMNYNEQF
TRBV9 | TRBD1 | ASSASGTGDNQPQH
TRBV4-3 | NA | ASSQGAGGESPYNEQF
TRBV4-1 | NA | ASSQEDDPGRTS
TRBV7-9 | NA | ASSLPGSGELF
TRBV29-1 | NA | SGGLNTEAF
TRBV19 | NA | ASKKIDQGSNSPLH
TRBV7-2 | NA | ASSLEAGIEQF
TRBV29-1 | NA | SVAVGSTGELF
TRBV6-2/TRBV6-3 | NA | APRSGQPQH
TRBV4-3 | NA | ASSQDLGYSTEAF
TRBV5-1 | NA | ASSPDNHQETQY
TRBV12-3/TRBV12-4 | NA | ASSSTRAGETQY
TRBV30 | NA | AWSVMTDTQY
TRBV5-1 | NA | ASSLAYGEKLF
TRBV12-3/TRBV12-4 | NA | ASSFFRGVERSDTQY
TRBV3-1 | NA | ASSYDTPWLDTQY
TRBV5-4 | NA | AGSSAGVGDTQY
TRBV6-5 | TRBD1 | ASSYSVAGGIDEETQY
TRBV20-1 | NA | SAPPMWRADYNEQF
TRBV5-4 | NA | ASSQLLWTDTQY
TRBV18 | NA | ASSPEQNTEAF
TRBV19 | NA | ASSPSGPLAGYNEQL
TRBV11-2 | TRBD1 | ASSPETGQGTDTQY
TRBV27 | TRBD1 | ASSTRDSRSSYNSPLH
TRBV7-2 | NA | ASSLALGGANYGYT
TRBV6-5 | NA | ASSYRRGSGQPQH
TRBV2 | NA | ASSEAEGGSYRAYEQY
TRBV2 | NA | ASSETDSQETQY
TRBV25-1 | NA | ASSDRHRSEQF
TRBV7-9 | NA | ASLPTSTDTQY
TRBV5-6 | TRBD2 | ASSLASGYNEQF
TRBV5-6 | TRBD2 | ASSLSSGRPQY
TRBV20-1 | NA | SARFRGAYADTQY
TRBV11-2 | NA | ASSLYVGTHTDTQY
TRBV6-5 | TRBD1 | ASSYTGGDGYT
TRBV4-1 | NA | ASSQEGRDNQPQH
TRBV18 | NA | ASSLSGGGQSYEQY
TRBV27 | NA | ASSTLLVSGTDTQY